Listed below are T cell receptor beta chains from one sample, sequenced in a study of CD4 T cells in relation to SARS-CoV-2 and coronaviruses. Their specific antigens are unknown. Profiling relied on immunoSEQ multiplex PCR, and the TCRdb table lists in-frame clones only, not all of them. The table lists about 25,000 clones, 76% of them singletons. Input material: CD4+ T cells from PBMCs, cultured in vitro. All receptors derive from a human donor in good health. CDR3s include the opening cysteine and the closing phenylalanine or tryptophan.

v_gene | CDR3aa
TRBV27 | CASSQDRGSYNEQFF
TRBV3-1/TRBV3-2 | CASSQTGTGIYEQYF
TRBV19 | CASSKTGTSGNTIYF
TRBV6-5 | CASRAGGTVDYGYTF
TRBV3-1/TRBV3-2 | CASSPQILSYNEQFF
TRBV5-1 | CASSLGTGLNTGELFF
TRBV2 | CASSEESGSTDTQYF
TRBV6-5 | CASEGWVRWGYEQYF
TRBV5-1 | CASSLAGGQRDEQFF
TRBV5-1 | CASSVWGGPDTQYF
TRBV7-2 | CASPWLGQPQHF
TRBV4-3 | CASSQDISGSYNEQFF
TRBV7-2 | CASSLSSSGVRNEQFF
TRBV21-1 | CASSLLIGGYTF
TRBV4-3 | CASSQGAVAGTDTQYF
TRBV7-2 | CASSPPPGRTEAFF
TRBV4-1 | CASSQEGHRGYGYTF
TRBV19 | CASRSGLKGSGYTF
TRBV24-1 | CATSDLLRGGGTQYF
TRBV5-1 | CASTIGESHSPLHF
TRBV2 | CASSEKGLGNQPQHF
TRBV18 | CASSPTGTVQETQYF
TRBV3-1/TRBV3-2 | CASSQSLAGGAQYF
TRBV3-1/TRBV3-2 | CASSQGMTDNQETQYF
TRBV4-2 | CASSQESGATYEQYF
TRBV11-3 | CASSQPGQGDREQFF
TRBV2 | CASEIDASYEQYF
TRBV6-2/TRBV6-3 | CASSLLAGARGNEQFF
TRBV2 | CASSENGGRVNTEAFF
TRBV6-5 | CASSRDGGFTEAFF
TRBV6-4 | CASSDPTFREGAFF
TRBV7-3 | CASSPGLAGKEQFF
TRBV6-5 | CASVGVAGNNEQFF
TRBV7-3 | CASSSHSPLHF
TRBV2 | CASSRDKLNSPLHF
TRBV6-5 | CASRTGRNTGELFF
TRBV10-1 | CASSAGTMNTEAFF
TRBV7-3 | CASSSWSGPSYEQYF
TRBV4-3 | CASSQDVGEKSYEQYF
TRBV5-1 | CASSSMTAREQYF
TRBV18 | CASSPGTTAGELFF
TRBV9 | CASSVGQDSNQPQHF
TRBV6-2/TRBV6-3 | CASSSTDSFEQYF
TRBV4-2 | CASSQDYQLVAGELFF
TRBV4-3 | CASSQAQLPSYEQYF
TRBV30 | CASTSRGGFNEQFF
TRBV6-1 | CASSEQYGRSSYEQYF
TRBV6-5 | CASSLGQGYTF
TRBV6-2/TRBV6-3 | CASNPVGASYEQYF
TRBV19 | CASSIGATSGTDTQYF
TRBV19 | CASKQQGSAGANVLTF
TRBV6-5 | CASGGTEIYHGYTF